Shown below are 19 T cell receptor beta chains from a single sample sequenced in a study of breast tumors, draining lymph nodes, adjacent tissues. Samples came from axillary lymph nodes draining the breast cancer. TCRdb re-called the multiplex PCR reads through MiXCR, storing one row per CDR3 protein. The data hold nearly 110,000 distinct CDR3 sequences, with roughly 33% observed a single time. The source material was axillary lymph node tissue. The receptors here all came from a female donor with breast cancer. Some clones in this sample may be carry-over from other donors' samples.

The table lists this clonotype with many counts. The CDR3 reads CASSQDRTIGGYTF. CDR3 bases: TGTGCCAGCAGCCAAGACCGAACAATTGGTGGCTACACCTTC. The J gene is TRBJ1-2, the V gene TRBV3-1, with D uncertain. V lost 0 bases and J lost 7, with 12 bases in between. Germline V CDR1 and CDR2: LGHDT, YNNKEL (reference sequence). This CDR3 spans 14 amino acids.

This clonotype was detected many times. The chain employs TRBV11-2 and TRBJ2-5; 7 bases are shared with TRBD2. Germline V CDR1 and CDR2: SGHAT, FQNNGV. The CDR3 is 16 residues long. The ends lost 3 bases at V and 2 bases at J; junction bases unmatched: 9. The CDR3 DNA sequence: TGTGCCAGCAGCTTCAACACAGCGCGGGGGCAAGAGACCCAGTACTTC. Amino acids: CASSFNTARGQETQYF.

This chain uses TRBV20-1 with TRBJ2-5; TRBD1 agrees at 7 bases. In germline, CDR1 is DFQATT, CDR2 SNEGSKA (reference sequence). V gave up 5 bases and J gave up 5 bases; unmatched junction bases: 14. CDR3 length: 15 residues. Here the CDR3 reads CSAARGQTKGETQYF. Written as DNA, the CDR3 is TGCAGTGCTGCCAGGGGACAGACCAAGGGGGAGACCCAGTACTTC.

This clonotype was seen only a few times. A much larger clone is a single base away; this may be a read error. The chain joins TRBV6-1 to TRBJ2-7; 9 bases map to TRBD2. Per germline, CDR1 MNHNS and CDR2 SASEGT. The trim removed 5 bases at V and 6 bases at J, leaving 8 bases unmatched. CDR3 length equals 14 residues. The CDR3 sequence is CASSLSGSKSEQYF. The CDR3 DNA follows: TGTGCCAGCAGTCTTAGCGGGAGTAAGTCCGAGCAGTACTTC.

This clonotype was counted at least ten times. V and J are TRBV12-5 and TRBJ2-1; D gene uncertain. Between the trimmed V and J ends, which lost 3 bases and 0 bases, there was a span of 3 bases. Germline V lookup: CDR1 LGHNT, CDR2 FRNRAP. The CDR3 runs 13 residues. The CDR3 reads CASGFLSYNEQFF. The CDR3 coding sequence is TGTGCTAGTGGTTTCCTCTCCTACAATGAGCAGTTCTTC.

In its sample, this clonotype was seen a few times. This chain joins TRBV18 and TRBJ1-4, with no clear D. This CDR3 spans 17 amino acids. Per germline, CDR1 KGHSH and CDR2 LQKENI. Trimming shortened V by 1 base and J by 0 bases, and 12 bases separated the two germline ends. The CDR3 is CASSPLRVRATNEKLFF. DNA of the CDR3: TGTGCCAGCTCACCACTTCGGGTACGGGCAACTAATGAAAAACTGTTTTTT.

This clonotype was seen many times. The rearrangement links TRBV30 to TRBJ2-7; TRBD2 is a possible D gene (5 bases). This CDR3 has 15 residues. Germline V gene sequence: CDR1 GTSNPN, CDR2 SVGIG (reference sequence). Trimming removed 0 bases at V and 4 bases at J, with 16 bases between. Written as DNA, the CDR3 is TGTGCCTGGAGTGTCCGAGGACTTGACTTATACGAGCAGTACTTC. This gives the protein CAWSVRGLDLYEQYF. The whole variable domain, remainder taken from reference TRBV30 and TRBJ2-7, is SQTIHQWPATLVQPVGSPLSLECTVEGTSNPNLYWYRQAAGRGLQLLFYSVGIGQISSEVPQNLSASRPQDRQFILSSKKLLLSDSGFYLCAWSVRGLDLYEQYFGPGTRLTVT.

Ten or more counts support this clonotype. The chain is built from TRBV18 and TRBJ2-2; 9 nucleotides line up with TRBD2. This CDR3 comprises 16 residues. With 6 bases clipped from V and 0 bases from J, the junction kept 5 bases outside the gene matches. Germline V gene data show CDR1 as KGHSH and CDR2 as LQKENI. The CDR3 protein is CASSPRLAANTGELFF. CDR3 coding DNA: TGTGCCAGCTCCCCCAGACTAGCGGCGAACACCGGGGAGCTGTTTTTT.

The V call is TRBV6-1, the J call TRBJ1-1; D is ambiguous. Germline lookup yields CDR1 MNHNS and CDR2 SASEGT. The CDR3 covers 14 residues. V was cut by 0 bases and J by 5 bases, with 10 bases left in between. CDR3 nucleotides: TGTGCCAGCAGTGAAGCGCCCGAGGGAACTGAAGCTTTCTTT. It translates to CASSEAPEGTEAFF.

In its sample, this clonotype was seen many times. This chain links TRBV12-3 or TRBV12-4 with TRBJ1-5; the D is unclear. CDR3 size: 14 residues. V lost 10 bases and J 0 bases, leaving 13 bases between the germline ends. CDR3 protein: CATSTLYSNQPQHF. For the CDR3, the DNA is TGTGCCACCTCGACACTTTATAGCAATCAGCCCCAGCATTTT.

This clonotype was counted many times. The genes are TRBV5-1 and TRBJ2-7; TRBD2 is a possible D gene (5 bases). Germline lookup yields CDR1 SGHRS and CDR2 YFSETQ. The CDR3 is 14 residues long. The V and J ends lost 0 bases and 7 bases respectively, with 14 bases between them. The DNA of the CDR3 is TGCGCCAGCAGCTTGGGAGCAGCCCCGGGAGAGCAGTACTTC. Residues: CASSLGAAPGEQYF.

This clonotype appeared many times. V gene TRBV6-2 or TRBV6-3 combines with J gene TRBJ1-5; D gene ambiguous. This CDR3 has 14 amino acids. V was clipped by 4 bases and J by 4 bases, with 11 bases between them. The germline CDR1 and CDR2 sequences are MNHEY and SVGEGT. The chain's CDR3 is CASSWVAGNQPQHF. As DNA, the CDR3 is TGTGCCAGCAGTTGGGTGGCGGGTAATCAGCCCCAGCATTTT.

There are many counts of this clonotype. The V and J genes are TRBV20-1 and TRBJ2-7; D not resolved. V was clipped by 0 bases and J by 1 base, with 10 bases between them. CDR1 is DFQATT, CDR2 SNEGSKA, per germline (reference sequence). The CDR3 loop spans 14 amino acids. CDR3 in amino acids: CSARDFDTSYEQYF. The CDR3 DNA is TGCAGTGCTAGAGACTTCGACACATCCTACGAGCAGTACTTC.

Comments on this clonotype: Being one base from a much bigger clone, this may be a read error. The chain couples TRBV5-5 to TRBJ1-4, with 8 bases aligning to TRBD1. The CDR3 has 14 amino acids. J was trimmed by 3 bases and V by 3 bases; bases with no gene match: 1. The V gene's germline CDR1 is SGHKS and CDR2 YYEKEE (reference sequence). CDR3 bases: TGTGCCAGCAGCTCGACAGGGGCTAATGAAAAACTGTTTTTT. This gives the protein CASSSTGANEKLFF.

This clonotype was seen ten or more times. CDR3 nucleotide sequence: TGTGCCAGCAGTAACTGGGGAGGTCAGCCCCAGCATTTT. It yields the protein CASSNWGGQPQHF. V and J are TRBV12-3 or TRBV12-4 and TRBJ1-5; D gene unclear. The ends were cut back, 5 bases at V and 6 bases at J, with 11 bases in the middle. The CDR3 runs 13 residues.

In this sample, this clonotype turned up many times. As the CDR3 is not closed by the conserved phenylalanine or tryptophan, this likely results from a read error. The limits of the CDR3 on the DNA are not certain, so only TCRdb's listed CDR3 is given. The chain is built from TRBV15 and TRBJ2-7; TRBD1 is taken as the D call from the table, unchecked against the DNA. The CDR3 extends over 12 residues, inclusive of both ends. Germline loops: CDR1 LNHNV, CDR2 YYDKDF (reference sequence). The CDR3 is CATSSVQGPLLY.

This clonotype was counted at least ten times. The gene calls are TRBV9 and TRBJ1-6, with TRBD1 identical over 8 bases. Looked up from germline, CDR1 is SGDLS and CDR2 is YYNGEE. Trimming cost V 4 bases and J 7 bases; bases outside gene matches: 7. The CDR3 totals 15 residues. The CDR3: CASSPRTGPNSPLHF. The CDR3 nucleotides read TGTGCCAGCAGCCCAAGGACAGGGCCCAATTCACCCCTCCACTTT. Looking up the rest from reference TRBV9 and TRBJ1-6 gives the full variable domain: DSGVTQTPKHLITATGQRVTLRCSPRSGDLSVYWYQQSLDQGLQFLIQYYNGEERAKGNILERFSAQQFPDLHSELNLSSLELGDSALYFCASSPRTGPNSPLHFGNGTRLTVT.

This clonotype was recorded at least ten times. V gene TRBV3-1 combines with J gene TRBJ2-1; possibly TRBD1 or TRBD2 for D (5 bases each). This CDR3 comprises 15 residues. Germline-derived CDR1 and CDR2 are LGHDT and YNNKEL (reference sequence). Trimming took off 5 bases at V and 8 bases at J, with 19 bases between the two ends. The CDR3 DNA follows: TGTGCCAGCAGCGACAGCGGCAACCCTGCGGATGAGCAGTTCTTC. As protein: CASSDSGNPADEQFF.

This clonotype was seen many times. The chain is built from TRBV9 and TRBJ1-2; 7 bases map to TRBD1. The CDR3 is 19 amino acids. The J segment lost 5 bases and the V segment lost 0 bases, leaving 19 bases of the junction unmatched. Germline lookup yields CDR1 SGDLS and CDR2 YYNGEE. In DNA, the CDR3 is TGTGCCAGCAGCGTAGGAGGACTGTTGAGACAGGGAGAGGGGTATGGCTACACCTTC. This encodes CASSVGGLLRQGEGYGYTF.